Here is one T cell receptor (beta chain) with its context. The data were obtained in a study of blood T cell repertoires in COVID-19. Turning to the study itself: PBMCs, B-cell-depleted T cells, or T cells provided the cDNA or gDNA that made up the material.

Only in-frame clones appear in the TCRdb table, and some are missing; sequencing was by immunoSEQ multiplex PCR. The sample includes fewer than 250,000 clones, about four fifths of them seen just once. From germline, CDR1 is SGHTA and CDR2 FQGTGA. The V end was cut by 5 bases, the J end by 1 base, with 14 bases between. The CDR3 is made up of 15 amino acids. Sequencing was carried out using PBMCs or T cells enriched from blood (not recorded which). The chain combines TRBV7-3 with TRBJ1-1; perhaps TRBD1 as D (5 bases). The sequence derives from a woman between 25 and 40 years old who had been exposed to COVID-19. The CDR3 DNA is TGTGCCAGCAGCGCGTCTGGGACTGCGAACACTGAAGCTTTCTTT. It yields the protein CASSASGTANTEAFF.